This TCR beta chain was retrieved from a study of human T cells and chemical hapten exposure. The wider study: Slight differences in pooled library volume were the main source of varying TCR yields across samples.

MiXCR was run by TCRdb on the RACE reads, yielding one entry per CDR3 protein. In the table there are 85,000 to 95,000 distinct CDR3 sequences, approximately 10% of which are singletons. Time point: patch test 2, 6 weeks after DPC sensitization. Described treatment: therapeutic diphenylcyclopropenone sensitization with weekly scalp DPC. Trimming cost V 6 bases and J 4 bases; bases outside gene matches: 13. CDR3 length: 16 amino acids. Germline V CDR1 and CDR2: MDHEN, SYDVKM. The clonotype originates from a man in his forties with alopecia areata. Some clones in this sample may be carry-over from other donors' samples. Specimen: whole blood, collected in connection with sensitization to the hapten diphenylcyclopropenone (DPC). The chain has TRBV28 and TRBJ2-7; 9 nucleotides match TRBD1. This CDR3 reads CASREGGTGLLYEQYF. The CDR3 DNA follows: TGTGCCAGCAGGGAAGGAGGGACAGGGCTATTGTACGAGCAGTACTTC.